This T cell receptor beta chain derives from a study of OX40 agonist ivuxolimab in advanced cancers. Study at large: Ivuxolimab, an agonistic anti-OX40 (CD134) antibody, was given to patients. Study-level points and caveats: On average, a greater number of expanded clones characterised CD8+ T cells relative to CD4+. There was clonal expansion of CD4+ and CD8+ blood T cells by week 6 at 0.1 to 3.0 mg/kg. Normalized expansion of T-cell clones was also low for some nonresponders.

Generated by immunoSEQ multiplex PCR, the TCRdb table keeps only in-frame clones and is missing some. The table includes 80,000 to 100,000 clones, about 87% detected once. Comments on this clone: Its matching antigen is unknown.

This CDR3 has 15 residues. Germline CDR1 is SEHNR and CDR2 is FQNEAQ (reference sequence). V lost 5 bases, J lost 6 bases, and 10 bases stayed unmatched. This clonotype was sampled from an adult with an advanced solid tumor such as melanoma, head and neck, liver or kidney cancer. The V gene is TRBV7-9, the J gene TRBJ2-1; 7 bases fit TRBD2. Here the sequenced sample was CD4+ or CD8+ T cells sorted from blood, taken in a trial of the OX40 agonist ivuxolimab. The CDR3 nucleotides are TGTGCCAGCAGCCGTGCGCGGACTAGAAGCAATGAGCAGTTCTTC. As protein: CASSRARTRSNEQFF.